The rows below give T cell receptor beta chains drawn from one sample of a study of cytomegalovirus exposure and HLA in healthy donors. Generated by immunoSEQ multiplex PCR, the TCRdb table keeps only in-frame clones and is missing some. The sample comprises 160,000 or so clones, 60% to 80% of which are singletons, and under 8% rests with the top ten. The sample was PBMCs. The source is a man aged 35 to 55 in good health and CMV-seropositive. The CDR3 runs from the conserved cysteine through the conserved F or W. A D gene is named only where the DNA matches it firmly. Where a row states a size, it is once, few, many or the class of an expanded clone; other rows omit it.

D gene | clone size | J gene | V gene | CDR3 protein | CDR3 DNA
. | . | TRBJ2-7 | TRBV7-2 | CASSLGGYYEQYF | TGTGCCAGCAGCTTAGGGGGCTACTACGAGCAGTACTTC
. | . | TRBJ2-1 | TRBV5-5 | CASSLTRVEQFF | TGTGCCAGCAGTTTGACTAGAGTGGAGCAGTTCTTC
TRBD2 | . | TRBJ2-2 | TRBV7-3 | CASRLARNTGELFF | TGTGCCAGCCGACTAGCGAGAAACACCGGGGAGCTGTTTTTT
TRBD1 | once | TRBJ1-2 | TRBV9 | CASSPMTGGRGYTF | TGTGCCAGCAGCCCTATGACAGGGGGCAGGGGCTACACCTTC
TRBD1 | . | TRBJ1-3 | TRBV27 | CASSLSGQVNTIYF | TGTGCCAGCAGTTTATCCGGACAGGTGAACACCATATATTTT
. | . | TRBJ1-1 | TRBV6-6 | CASRLDTNTEAFF | TGTGCCAGCAGACTGGACACGAACACTGAAGCTTTCTTT
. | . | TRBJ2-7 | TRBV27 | CASSFSGRAYGGREQYF | TGTGCCAGCAGTTTCTCAGGCAGAGCCTACGGTGGGAGAGAGCAGTACTTC
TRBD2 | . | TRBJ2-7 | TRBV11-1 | CASSWTSGSYEQYF | TGTGCCAGCAGCTGGACTAGCGGGAGTTACGAGCAGTACTTC
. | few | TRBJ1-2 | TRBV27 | CASSLTATADYGYTF | TGTGCCAGCAGTTTAACGGCGACAGCCGACTATGGCTACACCTTC
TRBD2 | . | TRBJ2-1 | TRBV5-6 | CASSLASGGSYNEQFF | TGTGCCAGCAGCTTGGCGAGCGGGGGCTCCTACAATGAGCAGTTCTTC
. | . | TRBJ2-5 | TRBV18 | CASSVTGQETQYF | TGTGCCAGCTCAGTTACAGGGCAAGAGACCCAGTACTTC
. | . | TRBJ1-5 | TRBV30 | CAWSADTVDQPQHF | TGTGCCTGGAGCGCTGATACAGTAGATCAGCCCCAGCATTTT
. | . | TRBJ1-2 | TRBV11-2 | CASSQERTGYGYTF | TGTGCCAGCAGCCAGGAAAGGACGGGGTATGGCTACACCTTC
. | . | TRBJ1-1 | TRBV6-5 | CASSTPGSGEAFF | TGTGCCAGCAGTACCCCGGGTTCGGGTGAAGCTTTCTTT
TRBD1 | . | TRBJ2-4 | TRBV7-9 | CASSLKQGTTKNIQYF | TGTGCCAGCAGCTTAAAACAGGGGACCACCAAAAACATTCAGTACTTC
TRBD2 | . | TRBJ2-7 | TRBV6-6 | CASNPTSGRTGEQYF | TGTGCCAGCAACCCGACTAGCGGGAGAACCGGCGAGCAGTACTTC
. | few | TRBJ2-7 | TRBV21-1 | CASSKEKEGLISYEQYF | TGTGCCAGCAGCAAAGAGAAAGAGGGACTGATATCCTACGAGCAGTACTTC
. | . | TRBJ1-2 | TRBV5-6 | CASSPRGQSYGYTF | TGTGCCAGCAGCCCGCGGGGCCAGAGCTATGGCTACACCTTC
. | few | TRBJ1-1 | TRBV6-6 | CASSGQLNTEAFF | TGTGCCAGCAGCGGACAGTTGAACACTGAAGCTTTCTTT
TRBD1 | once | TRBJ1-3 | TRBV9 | CASSTGQGNTIYF | TGTGCCAGCAGCACGGGACAGGGAAACACCATATATTTT
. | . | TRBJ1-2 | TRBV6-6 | CASRRHGFDGYTF | TGTGCCAGCAGGAGACACGGTTTTGATGGCTACACCTTC
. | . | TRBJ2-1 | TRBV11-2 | CASSSPRGPTNNEQFF | TGTGCCAGCAGTTCCCCCAGGGGACCTACCAACAATGAGCAGTTCTTC
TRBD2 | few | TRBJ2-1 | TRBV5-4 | CASSPAGARNEQFF | TGTGCCAGCAGCCCAGCGGGAGCCCGGAATGAGCAGTTCTTC
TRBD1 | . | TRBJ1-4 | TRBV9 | CASSRTGSTNEKLFF | TGTGCCAGCAGCAGGACAGGGTCAACTAATGAAAAACTGTTTTTT
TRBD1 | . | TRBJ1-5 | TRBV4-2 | CASSQEGQGAFQPQHF | TGTGCCAGCAGCCAGGAGGGTCAGGGGGCTTTTCAGCCCCAGCATTTT
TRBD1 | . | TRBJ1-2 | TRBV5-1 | CASSIGTEGGYTF | TGCGCCAGCAGCATAGGGACAGAAGGTGGCTACACCTTC
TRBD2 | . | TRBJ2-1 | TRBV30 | CAWSVRWGLAGSDSYNEQFF | TGTGCCTGGAGTGTAAGGTGGGGACTAGCGGGATCGGATTCCTACAATGAGCAGTTCTTC
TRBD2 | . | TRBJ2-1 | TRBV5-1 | CASSTGTSGSNEQFF | TGCGCCAGCAGCACCGGGACTAGCGGGAGCAATGAGCAGTTCTTC